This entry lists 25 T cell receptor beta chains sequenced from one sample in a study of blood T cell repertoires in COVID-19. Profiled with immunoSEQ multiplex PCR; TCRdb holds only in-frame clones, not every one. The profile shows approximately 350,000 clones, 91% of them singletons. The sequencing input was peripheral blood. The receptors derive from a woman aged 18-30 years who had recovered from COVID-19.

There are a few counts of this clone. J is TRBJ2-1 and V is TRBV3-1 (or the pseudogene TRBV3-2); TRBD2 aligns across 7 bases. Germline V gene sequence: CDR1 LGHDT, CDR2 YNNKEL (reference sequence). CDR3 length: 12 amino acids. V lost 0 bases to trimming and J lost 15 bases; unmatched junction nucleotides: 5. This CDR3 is CASSQDREDLFF. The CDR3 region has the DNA TGTGCCAGCAGCCAAGACCGGGAGGACCTGTTCTTC.

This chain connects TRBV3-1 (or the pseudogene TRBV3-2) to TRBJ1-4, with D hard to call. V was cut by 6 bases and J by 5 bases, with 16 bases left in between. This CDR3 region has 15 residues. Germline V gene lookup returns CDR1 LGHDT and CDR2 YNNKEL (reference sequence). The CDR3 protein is CASSRRTEPNEKLFF. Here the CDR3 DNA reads TGTGCCAGCAGTAGGAGGACGGAACCGAATGAAAAACTGTTTTTT.

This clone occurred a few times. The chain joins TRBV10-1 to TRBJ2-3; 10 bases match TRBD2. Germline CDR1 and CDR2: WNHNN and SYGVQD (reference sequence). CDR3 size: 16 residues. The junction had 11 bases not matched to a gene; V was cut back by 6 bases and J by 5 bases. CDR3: CASRASSGRKKDTQYF. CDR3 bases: TGCGCCAGCAGAGCTTCTAGCGGGAGAAAGAAAGATACGCAGTATTTT.

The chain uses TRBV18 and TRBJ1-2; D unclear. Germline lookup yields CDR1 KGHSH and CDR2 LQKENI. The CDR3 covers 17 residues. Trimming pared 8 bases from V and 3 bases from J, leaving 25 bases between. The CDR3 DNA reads TGTGCCAGCACAACGGCTTGGAAACAGCCACTAGACTATGGCTACACCTTC. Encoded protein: CASTTAWKQPLDYGYTF.

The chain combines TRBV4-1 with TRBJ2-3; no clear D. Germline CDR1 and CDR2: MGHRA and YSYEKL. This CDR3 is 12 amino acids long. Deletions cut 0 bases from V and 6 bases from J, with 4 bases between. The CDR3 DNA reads TGCGCCAGCAGCCAAGATCGGGATACGCAGTATTTT. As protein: CASSQDRDTQYF.

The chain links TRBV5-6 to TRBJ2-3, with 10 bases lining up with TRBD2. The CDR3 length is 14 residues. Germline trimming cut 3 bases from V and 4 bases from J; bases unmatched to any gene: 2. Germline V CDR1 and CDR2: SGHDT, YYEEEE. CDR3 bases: TGTGCCAGCAGCTCCCTAGCGGGAGCAGATACGCAGTATTTT. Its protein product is CASSSLAGADTQYF.

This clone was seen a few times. The chain's CDR3 is CASSWDRGTEAFF. The CDR3 DNA reads as TGTGCCAGCAGTTGGGACAGAGGCACTGAAGCTTTCTTT. The chain carries TRBV7-9 and TRBJ1-1; 7 nucleotides agree with TRBD1. The CDR3 has 13 amino acids. V dropped 6 bases and J dropped 4; count of bases not matched to a gene: 5. CDR1 is SEHNR, CDR2 FQNEAQ, per germline (reference sequence). The complete variable domain, with remaining parts taken from reference TRBV7-9 and TRBJ1-1, reads DTGVSQNPRHKITKRGQNVTFRCDPISEHNRLYWYRQTLGQGPEFLTYFQNEAQLEKSRLLSDRFSAERPKGSFSTLEIQRTEQGDSAMYLCASSWDRGTEAFFGQGTRLTVV.

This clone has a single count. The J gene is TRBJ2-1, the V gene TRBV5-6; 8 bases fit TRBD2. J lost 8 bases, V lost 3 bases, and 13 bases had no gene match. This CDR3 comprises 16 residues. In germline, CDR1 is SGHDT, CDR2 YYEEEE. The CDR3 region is CASSSPPWREVDEQFF. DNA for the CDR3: TGTGCCAGCAGCTCGCCCCCCTGGCGGGAGGTGGATGAGCAGTTCTTC.

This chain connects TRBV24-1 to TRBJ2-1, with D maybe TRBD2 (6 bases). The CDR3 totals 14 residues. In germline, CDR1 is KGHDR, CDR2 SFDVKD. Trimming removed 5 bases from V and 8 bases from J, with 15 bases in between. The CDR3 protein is CATSGPRGGDEQFF. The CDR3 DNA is TGTGCCACCAGTGGACCGAGGGGCGGGGATGAGCAGTTCTTC.

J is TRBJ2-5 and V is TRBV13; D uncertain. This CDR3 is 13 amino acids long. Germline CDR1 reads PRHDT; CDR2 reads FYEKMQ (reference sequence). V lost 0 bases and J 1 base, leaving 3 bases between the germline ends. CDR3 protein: CASSLGLQETQYF. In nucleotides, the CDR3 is TGTGCCAGCAGCTTAGGCCTCCAAGAGACCCAGTACTTC.

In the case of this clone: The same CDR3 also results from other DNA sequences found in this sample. DNA for the CDR3: TGTGCCACCAGTGACCCGGGACAGGGGAACACTGAAGCTTTCTTT. It specifies CATSDPGQGNTEAFF. The V and J genes are TRBV24-1 and TRBJ1-1, with 9 bases fitting TRBD1. This CDR3 is built from 15 residues. J was trimmed by 1 base and V by 4 bases; bases with no gene match: 3. Looked up from germline, CDR1 is KGHDR and CDR2 is SFDVKD.

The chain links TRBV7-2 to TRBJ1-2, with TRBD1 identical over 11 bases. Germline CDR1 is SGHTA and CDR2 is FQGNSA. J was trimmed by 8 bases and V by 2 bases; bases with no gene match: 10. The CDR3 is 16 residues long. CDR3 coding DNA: TGTGCCAGCAGCTTAAGGTTCGGGACAGGGGGTGAGGGCTACACCTTC. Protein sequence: CASSLRFGTGGEGYTF.

CDR3 sequence (DNA): TGTGCCAGCAGCTTGGTCTATAGGGGACTAGCCAAAAACATTCAGTACTTC. Amino acid sequence: CASSLVYRGLAKNIQYF. The V call is TRBV5-6, the J call TRBJ2-4, with D perhaps matching TRBD2 (6 bases). CDR3 size: 17 residues. The germline gives CDR1 SGHDT, CDR2 YYEEEE. Trimming left V 0 bases short and J 0 bases short, with 13 bases between.

The CDR3 sequence: CAWQRTTSTDTQYF. The DNA for the CDR3 is TGTGCCTGGCAGCGGACCACTAGCACAGATACGCAGTATTTT. The chain is built from TRBV30 and TRBJ2-3, with D perhaps TRBD2 (5 bases). V shed 5 bases and J shed 0 bases, with 12 bases lying between them. This CDR3 is 14 amino acids long. Germline values: CDR1 GTSNPN, CDR2 SVGIG (reference sequence).

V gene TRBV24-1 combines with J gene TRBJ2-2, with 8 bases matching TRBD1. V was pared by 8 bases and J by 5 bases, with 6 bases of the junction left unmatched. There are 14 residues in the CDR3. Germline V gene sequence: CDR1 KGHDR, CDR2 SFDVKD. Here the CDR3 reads CATNNRGSTGELFF. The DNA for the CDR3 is TGTGCCACCAATAACAGGGGGTCGACCGGGGAGCTGTTTTTT.

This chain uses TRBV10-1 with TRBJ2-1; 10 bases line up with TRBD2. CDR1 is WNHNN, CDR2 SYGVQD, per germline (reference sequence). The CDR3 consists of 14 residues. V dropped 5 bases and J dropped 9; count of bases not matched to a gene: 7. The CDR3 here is CASSTQREGGEQFF. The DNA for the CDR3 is TGCGCCAGCAGTACCCAGCGGGAGGGGGGTGAGCAGTTCTTC.

CDR3: CASSYSASTDTQYF. CDR3 bases: TGCGCCAGCAGCTATAGCGCAAGCACAGATACGCAGTATTTT. The genes are TRBV5-1 and TRBJ2-3; D may be TRBD2 (5 bases). Trimming shortened V by 3 bases and J by 0 bases, and 8 bases separated the two germline ends. Germline CDR1 is SGHRS and CDR2 is YFSETQ. The CDR3 runs 14 residues.

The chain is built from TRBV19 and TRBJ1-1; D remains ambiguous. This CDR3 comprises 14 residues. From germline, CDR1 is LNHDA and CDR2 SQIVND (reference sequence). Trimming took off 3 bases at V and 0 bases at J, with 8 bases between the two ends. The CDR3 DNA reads TGTGCCAGTAGTATTTCGGTCTTGAACACTGAAGCTTTCTTT. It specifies CASSISVLNTEAFF.

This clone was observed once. This chain's CDR3 is CASSLANAGAWETQYF. The CDR3 nucleotides read TGTGCCAGCAGCTTAGCTAACGCGGGAGCTTGGGAGACCCAGTACTTC. This chain connects TRBV7-9 to TRBJ2-5; 7 nucleotides agree with TRBD2. The CDR3 spans 16 residues. Germline V gives CDR1 SEHNR, CDR2 FQNEAQ (reference sequence). After removal of 0 bases from V and 5 bases from J, the junction contained 9 bases not matched to a gene.

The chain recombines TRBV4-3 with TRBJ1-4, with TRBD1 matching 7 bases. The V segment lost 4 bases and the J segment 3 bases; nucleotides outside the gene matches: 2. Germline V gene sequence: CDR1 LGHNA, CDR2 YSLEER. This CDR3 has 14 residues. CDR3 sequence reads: CASSPDRSNEKLFF. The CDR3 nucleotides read TGCGCCAGCAGCCCGGACAGGTCTAATGAAAAACTGTTTTTT.

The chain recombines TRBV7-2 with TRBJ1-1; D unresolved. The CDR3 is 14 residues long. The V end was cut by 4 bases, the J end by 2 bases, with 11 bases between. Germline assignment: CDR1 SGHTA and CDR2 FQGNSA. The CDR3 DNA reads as TGTGCCAGCAGCTGGGCACACCGAAACACTGAAGCTTTCTTT. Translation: CASSWAHRNTEAFF.

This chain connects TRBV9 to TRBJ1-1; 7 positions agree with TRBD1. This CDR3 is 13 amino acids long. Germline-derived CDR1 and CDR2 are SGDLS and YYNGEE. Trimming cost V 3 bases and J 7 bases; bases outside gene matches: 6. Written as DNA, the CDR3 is TGTGCCAGCAGCGGTCGACAGGGCGTTGAAGCTTTCTTT. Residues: CASSGRQGVEAFF.

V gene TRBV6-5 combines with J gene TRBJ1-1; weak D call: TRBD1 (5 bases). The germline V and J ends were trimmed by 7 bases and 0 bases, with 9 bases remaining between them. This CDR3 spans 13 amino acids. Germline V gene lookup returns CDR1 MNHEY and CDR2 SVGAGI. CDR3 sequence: CASMAGMNTEAFF. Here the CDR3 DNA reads TGTGCCAGCATGGCAGGGATGAACACTGAAGCTTTCTTT.

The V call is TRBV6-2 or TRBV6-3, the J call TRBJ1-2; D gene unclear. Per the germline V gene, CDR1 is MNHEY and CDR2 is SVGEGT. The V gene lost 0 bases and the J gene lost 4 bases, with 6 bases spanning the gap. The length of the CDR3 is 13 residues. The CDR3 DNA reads TGTGCCAGCAGTTACTCCAGGCGCTATGGCTACACCTTC. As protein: CASSYSRRYGYTF.

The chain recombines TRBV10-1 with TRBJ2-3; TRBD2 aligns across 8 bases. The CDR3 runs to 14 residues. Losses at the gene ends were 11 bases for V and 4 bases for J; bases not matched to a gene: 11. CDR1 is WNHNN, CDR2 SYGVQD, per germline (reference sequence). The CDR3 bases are TGCGCCGCAGCGCCCAGCGGGAGACCAGATACGCAGTATTTT. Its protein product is CAAAPSGRPDTQYF.